A single T cell receptor beta chain is shown here with its context. The record originates from a study of CD8 T cells in ankylosing spondylitis. With molecular barcodes, quantitative 5'-RACE was used to make the TCR beta libraries. TCRdb ran MiXCR on the 5' RACE reads and lists one entry per CDR3 protein. This table holds approximately 130,000 distinct CDR3 sequences, over 7% found once. The receptor was isolated from a male donor with ankylosing spondylitis or in good health (not recorded which). Sequenced input: blood, either unsorted or a sorted T cell fraction (not recorded which).

Here the CDR3 DNA reads TGTGCCACCAGCAGAGAGAGGCGGGATGGCTACACCTTC. This translates into CATSRERRDGYTF. The chain links TRBV15 to TRBJ1-2; D unresolved. Germline V gives CDR1 LNHNV, CDR2 YYDKDF (reference sequence). Trimming left V 0 bases short and J 6 bases short, with 8 bases between. The CDR3 has 13 amino acids. Filled out from reference TRBV15 and TRBJ1-2, the complete variable domain reads DAMVIQNPRYQVTQFGKPVTLSCSQTLNHNVMYWYQQKSSQAPKLLFHYYDKDFNNEADTPDNFQSRRPNTSFCFLDIRSPGLGDTAMYLCATSRERRDGYTFGSGTRLTVV.